This record looks at one T cell receptor beta chain sequence and its context. What it recognizes is unknown. The germline V and J ends were trimmed by 0 bases and 5 bases, with 13 bases remaining between them. The CDR3 sequence is 15 residues long. The germline gives CDR1 SGDLS, CDR2 YYNGEE. TCRdb fed the 5' RACE reads into MiXCR, producing one record per CDR3 protein. Of some 48,000 distinct CDR3 sequences in the sample, approximately 12% were seen once. This entry belongs to a study of T-cell memory formation after mild COVID-19. Study-wide findings and caveats: Day 37-peaking second-wave clones had unconfirmed SARS-CoV-2 specificity. Some SARS-CoV-2-responding clones were already detected in memory before infection. For contracting clones, CD4+ ones sat mainly in CM and EM, CD8+ in EMRA.

V gene TRBV9 combines with J gene TRBJ2-3, with D possibly called TRBD1 or TRBD2 (5 bases each). Sequencing was performed on PBMCs or a T cell subset sorted from them (not recorded which). This clonotype was obtained from a man aged 18 to 30 who had mild COVID-19 (a few samples of this study predate the infection). Cell type and time point are not known. CDR3 in amino acids: CASSVGAAGKDTQYF. CDR3 nucleotides: TGTGCCAGCAGCGTAGGAGCGGCAGGGAAAGATACGCAGTATTTT.